Below, 3 T cell receptor beta chains from the same sample are listed, as sequenced in a study of siplizumab effects on memory and regulatory T cells. The data were produced by immunoSEQ multiplex PCR, yet TCRdb's version contains in-frame clones alone and is incomplete. The table has around 110,000 clones, roughly 94% seen once. The sequenced sample consisted of non-Treg CD4+ T cells sorted from blood. These receptors all come from a human donor in good health.

J is TRBJ2-4 and V is TRBV19; D perhaps matches TRBD1 (6 bases). CDR1 LNHDA and CDR2 SQIVND come from the germline V gene (reference sequence). The CDR3 is 16 amino acids. Trimming pared 5 bases from V and 3 bases from J, leaving 17 bases between. CDR3 protein: CASSPSDRRVKNIQYF. The CDR3 DNA follows: TGTGCCAGTAGTCCCTCCGACAGGAGAGTCAAAAACATTCAGTACTTC.

The chain uses TRBV6-6 and TRBJ2-7; D not certain. Germline V gene sequence: CDR1 MNHNY, CDR2 SVGAGI (reference sequence). The CDR3 sequence is 11 residues long. Trimming stripped 4 bases from V and 6 bases from J, with 7 bases between. The CDR3 spells CASSSLGEQYF. In DNA, the CDR3 is TGTGCCAGCAGTTCCCTAGGCGAGCAGTACTTC.

The chain is built from TRBV19 and TRBJ1-5; weak D call: TRBD1 (6 bases). This CDR3 spans 13 amino acids. The V end lost 3 bases, the J end lost 5 bases, and 8 bases lay between the germline ends. Germline V gene sequence: CDR1 LNHDA, CDR2 SQIVND (reference sequence). The CDR3 spells CASSMDSYQPQHF. CDR3 in DNA: TGTGCCAGTAGTATGGACAGCTATCAGCCCCAGCATTTT.